The 5 T cell receptor beta chains listed next were all sequenced from one sample in a study of T cell repertoires in cytomegalovirus infection (dated by TCRdb to the late 2010s). TCRdb lists the instrument as Illumina HiSeq 1500. Clones were called with MiXCR by TCRdb after fastp trimmed the public reads at Q25, and only in-frame beta chains were retained. Duplicate CDR3 protein sequences are folded into a single record with the most common DNA and genes. This sample lists some 900,000 distinct CDR3 sequences; around a third were detected once. The ten top clones hold 9.5% to 15% of the sample. The treatment or condition label, as the study defines it: in vitro stimulation with specific CMV peptide epitopes to enrich CMV-specific T cells. Antigen specificity for these receptors is unknown. Source: cultured CD8+ T cells from PBMCs, taken from culture after CMV antigen stimulation. The receptors come from a human donor in good health (CMV status not recorded). Some clones in this sample may be carry-over from other donors' samples.

Only a few counts were recorded for this clonotype. CDR3 amino acids: CASSQDPSSYNEQFF. CDR3 coding DNA: TGCGCCAGCAGCCAAGATCCTAGCTCCTACAATGAGCAGTTCTTC. The chain joins TRBV4-3 to TRBJ2-1; D remains ambiguous. There are 15 residues in the CDR3. Germline V gene data show CDR1 as LGHNA and CDR2 as YSLEER. The V end was cut by 0 bases, the J end by 0 bases, with 6 bases between.

This clonotype was seen a few times. The V and J genes are TRBV10-3 and TRBJ1-2; D possibly corresponds to TRBD1 (6 bases). Germline V lookup: CDR1 ENHRY, CDR2 SYGVKD. The V and J ends lost 10 bases and 4 bases respectively, with 19 bases between them. This CDR3 region has 14 residues. CDR3 in amino acids: CATGEGGAGYGYTF. DNA of the CDR3: TGTGCCACCGGAGAGGGGGGCGCTGGCTATGGCTACACCTTC.

This chain links TRBV29-1 with TRBJ2-2; a weak D match, TRBD1 (6 bases). Trimming pared 7 bases from V and 6 bases from J, leaving 9 bases between. CDR1 and CDR2 from the germline V gene are SQVTM and ANQGSEA. This CDR3 spans 11 amino acids. Written as DNA, the CDR3 is TGCAGCGCATACAGGGCCGGGGAGCTGTTTTTT. As protein: CSAYRAGELFF.

The genes are TRBV4-3 and TRBJ1-5, with unresolved D. The CDR3 is made up of 15 amino acids. With 0 bases removed from V and 1 base from J, the gap between germline ends came to 7 bases. Germline CDR1 reads LGHNA; CDR2 reads YSLEER. CDR3 residues: CASSQDRESNQPQHF. The CDR3 DNA follows: TGCGCCAGCAGCCAAGATCGCGAGAGCAATCAGCCCCAGCATTTT.

The chain links TRBV5-6 to TRBJ2-3; D is unclear. Germline lookup yields CDR1 SGHDT and CDR2 YYEEEE. The CDR3 loop spans 12 amino acids. Trimming took off 5 bases at V and 11 bases at J, with 15 bases between the two ends. This chain's CDR3 is CASRSSILRQYF. For the CDR3, the DNA is TGTGCCAGCAGGAGTAGCATCCTTAGGCAGTATTTT.